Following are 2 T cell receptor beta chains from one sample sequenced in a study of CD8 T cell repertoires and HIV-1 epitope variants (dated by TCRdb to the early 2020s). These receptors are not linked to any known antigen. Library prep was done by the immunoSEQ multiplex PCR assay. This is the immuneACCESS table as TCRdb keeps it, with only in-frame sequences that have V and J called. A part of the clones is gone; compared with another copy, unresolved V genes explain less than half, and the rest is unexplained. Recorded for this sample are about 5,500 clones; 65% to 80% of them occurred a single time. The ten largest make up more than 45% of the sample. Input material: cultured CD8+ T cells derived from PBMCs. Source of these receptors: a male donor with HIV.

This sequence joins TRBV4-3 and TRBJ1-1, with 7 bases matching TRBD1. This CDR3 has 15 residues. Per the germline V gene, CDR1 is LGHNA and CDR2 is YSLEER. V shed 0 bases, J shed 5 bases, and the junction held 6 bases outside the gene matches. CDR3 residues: CASSQDHDRVTEAFF. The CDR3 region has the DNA TGCGCCAGCAGCCAAGACCACGACAGGGTGACTGAAGCTTTCTTT.

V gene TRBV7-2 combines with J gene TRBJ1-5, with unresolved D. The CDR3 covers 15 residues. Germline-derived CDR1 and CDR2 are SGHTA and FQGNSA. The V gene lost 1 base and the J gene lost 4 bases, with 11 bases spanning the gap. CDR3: CASSLDVFVNQPQHF. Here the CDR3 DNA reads TGTGCCAGCAGCTTAGACGTCTTTGTGAATCAGCCCCAGCATTTT.